One and the same sample provided the 3 T cell receptor beta chains below, sequenced in a study of CD8 T cells in Susac syndrome. It was with random hexamers that roughly 0.5 to 1 ug RNA was reverse transcribed. TCRdb analysed the immunoSEQ multiplex PCR reads with MiXCR anew, one entry per CDR3 protein. The sample has more than 55,000 distinct CDR3 sequences; 96% are singletons. Sequencing was carried out using CD4+ T cells from PBMCs. These receptors all come from a human donor with multiple sclerosis.

The V and J genes are TRBV12-3 or TRBV12-4 and TRBJ1-5, with 9 bases matching TRBD1. The CDR3 contains 18 residues. Losses at the gene ends were 5 bases for V and 0 bases for J; bases not matched to a gene: 11. CDR3 in amino acids: CASSARDRETYSNQPQHF. Here the CDR3 DNA reads TGTGCCAGCAGTGCTCGGGACAGGGAAACGTATAGCAATCAGCCCCAGCATTTT.

The chain combines TRBV7-2 with TRBJ1-6; 8 nucleotides align to TRBD1. From germline, CDR1 is SGHTA and CDR2 FQGNSA. The ends lost 5 bases at V and 7 bases at J; junction bases unmatched: 4. The CDR3 runs to 14 residues. CDR3 coding DNA: TGTGCCAGCAGCACAGACAGGGGCAATTCACCCCTCCACTTT. This sequence encodes CASSTDRGNSPLHF.

The CDR3 nucleotides read TGTGCCAGCAGTCCGGGGAACACTGAAGCTTTCTTT. This sequence encodes CASSPGNTEAFF. This chain connects TRBV6-5 to TRBJ1-1; unclear D gene. Germline V gives CDR1 MNHEY, CDR2 SVGAGI. The V gene lost 5 bases and the J gene lost 1 base, with 5 bases spanning the gap. CDR3 size: 12 residues.